The 8 T cell receptor beta chains listed next were all sequenced from one sample in a study of long-term antiretroviral therapy in people with HIV. Survey-level immunoSEQ v3.0 assays were run. TCRdb keeps only in-frame clones here, not all; method: immunoSEQ multiplex PCR. The table includes about 39,000 clones, around 79% detected once. The sequencing here drew on unsorted PBMCs, taken 0.6 years after starting antiretroviral therapy. The receptors shown here come from a man younger than 35 with HIV.

CDR3 sequence reads: CASSYGGSGYEQYF. CDR3 nucleotides: TGTGCCAGCAGTTACGGGGGTAGCGGATACGAGCAGTACTTC. The V call is TRBV27, the J call TRBJ2-7, with a possible D match to TRBD2 (6 bases). The CDR3 totals 14 residues. The germline gives CDR1 MNHEY, CDR2 SMNVEV (reference sequence). V lost 4 bases, J lost 4 bases, and 14 bases lay in between.

V and J are TRBV7-3 and TRBJ2-1; 10 nucleotides line up with TRBD1. The CDR3 is 15 amino acids. The trim removed 3 bases at V and 7 bases at J, leaving 6 bases unmatched. The germline V gene encodes CDR1 SGHTA and CDR2 FQGTGA. This CDR3 reads CASSLAGTGVNEQFF. In DNA, the CDR3 is TGTGCCAGCAGCTTGGCCGGGACAGGGGTGAATGAGCAGTTCTTC.

This clone was observed a few times. This sequence joins TRBV25-1 and TRBJ2-2; 9 bases match TRBD2. This CDR3 has 11 amino acids. J was trimmed by 7 bases and V by 11 bases; bases with no gene match: 2. Germline CDR1 is MGHDK and CDR2 is SYGVNS. CDR3 residues: CAAGGIGELFF. Here the CDR3 DNA reads TGTGCCGCGGGGGGGATCGGGGAGCTGTTTTTT.

The rearrangement links TRBV6-6 to TRBJ2-7, with D maybe TRBD1 (6 bases). CDR1 and CDR2 (germline): MNHNY, SVGAGI (reference sequence). The CDR3 is made up of 15 amino acids. V was trimmed by 6 bases and J by 3 bases, leaving 18 bases between them. DNA for the CDR3: TGTGCCAGCAGCCCCAACAGGGCTCCAGACTACGAGCAGTACTTC. Residues: CASSPNRAPDYEQYF.

The chain uses TRBV7-3 and TRBJ2-1, with 9 bases aligning to TRBD2. V trimming: 4 bases; J trimming: 4 bases; junction bases outside the gene matches: 2. The CDR3 consists of 14 residues. CDR1 and CDR2 from the germline V gene are SGHTA and FQGTGA. CDR3 DNA sequence: TGTGCCAGCAGCTGGACTAGCGAATACAATGAGCAGTTCTTC. Its protein product is CASSWTSEYNEQFF.

The chain has TRBV5-4 and TRBJ1-6; D gene unclear. Germline V gene data show CDR1 as SGHNT and CDR2 as YYREEE (reference sequence). The CDR3 sequence is 16 residues long. Trimming left V 0 bases short and J 0 bases short, with 7 bases between. CDR3 region: CASSLAQVSYNSPLHF. Here the CDR3 DNA reads TGTGCCAGCAGCTTGGCCCAGGTCTCCTATAATTCACCCCTCCACTTT.

V gene TRBV9 combines with J gene TRBJ2-7; perhaps TRBD2 as D (6 bases). Trimming left V 1 base short and J 2 bases short, with 10 bases between. Per the germline V gene, CDR1 is SGDLS and CDR2 is YYNGEE. The CDR3 has 14 residues. The CDR3 nucleotides are TGTGCCAGCAGCGTAAGTGGGACTGCCTACGAGCAGTACTTC. Protein product: CASSVSGTAYEQYF.

The chain uses TRBV28 and TRBJ2-7; possibly TRBD1 for D (5 bases). V lost 6 bases and J 4 bases, leaving 10 bases between the germline ends. This CDR3 spans 12 amino acids. CDR1 and CDR2 (germline): MDHEN, SYDVKM. CDR3 nucleotides: TGTGCCAGCAGCCCAGGGATATACGAGCAGTACTTC. The encoded protein is CASSPGIYEQYF.